The clone carrying this T cell receptor (beta chain) was seen many times. Its antigen is not identified. The V and J ends lost 5 bases and 5 bases respectively, with 15 bases between them. This CDR3 comprises 14 residues. These data come from a study of Graves' ophthalmopathy and Graves' hyperthyroidism. Study-wide context: Peripheral blood was obtained at first diagnosis, ahead of any treatment.

Physicians reached a diagnosis by relying on clinical symptoms, serum thyroxine, TRAb, thyroid ultrasound and orbital computed tomography. Findings and limits, study-wide: Blood repertoires reportedly contained most expanded thyroid clonotypes above 0.001 frequency.

TCR beta CDR3 amplification used RNA transcripts. HTBI primers served in a first-round RT-PCR, which a second-round multiplex PCR followed. Via MiXCR, TCRdb re-called the multiplex PCR reads, giving one row per CDR3 protein. Of about 220,000 distinct CDR3 sequences listed, 20% to 25% are singletons. Material for sequencing was peripheral blood. The gene calls are TRBV12-3 or TRBV12-4 and TRBJ1-2; D may be TRBD1 (5 bases). The sequence was obtained from a woman aged 45 to 65 with Graves' ophthalmopathy. The CDR3 coding sequence is TGTGCCAGCAGTCGTACCGGGGCCCGGTATGGCTACACCTTC. This encodes CASSRTGARYGYTF.